The rows below give T cell receptor beta chains drawn from one sample of a study of metastatic and nonmetastatic thyroid tumors. TCRdb reprocessed the PCR reads using MiXCR. The table lists some 29,000 clones, around 16% of them singletons. The sequencing sample was made of blood. These receptors all come from a female donor with papillary thyroid cancer or a benign thyroid nodule (not recorded which). Some clones in this sample may be carry-over from other donors' samples. Both conserved end residues are part of each CDR3. Fields, in order: clone size, D gene, V gene, J gene, CDR3 protein, CDR3 DNA. D genes are given only for firm matches. Size is stated for part of the rows, as once, few or many counts, or as a class when the clone is expanded.

abundance: many; d_gene: TRBD1; v_gene: TRBV4-1; j_gene: TRBJ2-3; CDR3aa: CASRDRGTDTQYF; CDR3nt: TGCGCCAGCAGGGACAGGGGAACAGATACGCAGTATTTT
abundance: .; d_gene: TRBD2; v_gene: TRBV12-3/TRBV12-4; j_gene: TRBJ2-7; CDR3aa: CASLPSGGRDEQYF; CDR3nt: TGTGCCAGCCTACCTAGCGGGGGGCGGGACGAGCAGTACTTC
abundance: many; d_gene: .; v_gene: TRBV2; j_gene: TRBJ1-1; CDR3aa: CASRSLNTEAFF; CDR3nt: TGTGCCAGCAGGTCGCTGAACACTGAAGCTTTCTTT
abundance: .; d_gene: .; v_gene: TRBV5-6; j_gene: TRBJ2-7; CDR3aa: CASSLSAGGKGEQYF; CDR3nt: TGTGCCAGCAGCTTGTCAGCGGGTGGTAAAGGCGAGCAGTACTTC
abundance: many; d_gene: .; v_gene: TRBV20-1; j_gene: TRBJ2-3; CDR3aa: CSASKGFYSDTQYF; CDR3nt: TGCAGTGCTAGCAAAGGGTTTTATTCAGATACGCAGTATTTT
abundance: .; d_gene: TRBD2; v_gene: TRBV19; j_gene: TRBJ2-1; CDR3aa: CASSISLASGGPYNEQFF; CDR3nt: TGTGCCAGTAGTATTTCATTGGCTAGCGGGGGACCTTACAATGAGCAGTTCTTC
abundance: .; d_gene: TRBD2; v_gene: TRBV11-3; j_gene: TRBJ2-5; CDR3aa: CASSAGDPETQYF; CDR3nt: TGTGCCAGCAGTGCGGGAGACCCGGAGACCCAGTACTTC
abundance: many; d_gene: .; v_gene: TRBV7-9; j_gene: TRBJ1-6; CDR3aa: CASSPGPDSPLHF; CDR3nt: TGTGCCAGCAGCCCGGGACCCGATTCACCCCTCCACTTT
abundance: medium-sized; d_gene: .; v_gene: TRBV12-3/TRBV12-4; j_gene: TRBJ2-1; CDR3aa: CASSRVTGSNEQFF; CDR3nt: TGTGCCAGCAGCCGAGTCACAGGGTCCAATGAGCAGTTCTTC
abundance: many; d_gene: .; v_gene: TRBV9; j_gene: TRBJ1-1; CDR3aa: CASSPRLSGNTEAFF; CDR3nt: TGTGCCAGCAGCCCCCGCCTCTCTGGGAACACTGAAGCTTTCTTT